This T cell receptor (beta chain) came from a study of blood T cell repertoires in COVID-19. On the study more broadly: Some COVID-19 samples were acute and others convalescent; all came from the United States, Italy and Spain. PBMCs, B-cell-depleted T cells, or T cells provided the cDNA or gDNA that made up the material.

CDR1 is WNHNN and CDR2 is SYGVQD in the germline V gene (reference sequence). This CDR3 is built from 14 residues. The germline V and J ends were trimmed by 5 bases and 4 bases, with 12 bases remaining between them. Per the original methods: Amplification from reference gene primers served as the basis for estimated nucleated cell counts. Sequencing was performed with immunoSEQ multiplex PCR; in TCRdb, only in-frame clones are kept and a portion is missing. V, J and clone size are taken as reported in that table, and D and trimming were inferred from the DNA itself. The sample holds 200,000 to 250,000 clones, 70% to 90% seen once.

The receptor's source is a man aged 50 or older with acute or convalescent COVID-19. V and J are TRBV10-1 and TRBJ2-1; a possible D gene is TRBD2 (6 bases). Sequencing was performed on peripheral blood. CDR3 in amino acids: CASSRLALYNEQFF. CDR3 sequence (DNA): TGCGCCAGCAGTCGTCTAGCGCTTTACAATGAGCAGTTCTTC.